This TCR beta chain was sequenced in a study of T cells after yellow fever vaccination. This CDR3 is 17 amino acids long. Trimming removed 2 bases at V and 2 bases at J, with 15 bases between. Germline V gene lookup returns CDR1 MNHEY and CDR2 SVGEGT. TCRdb re-called the 5' RACE reads with MiXCR, one entry per CDR3 protein. The sample includes 20,000 to 25,000 distinct CDR3 sequences, around 5.2% of them seen just once. This clonotype has at least ten counts. V and J are TRBV6-2 or TRBV6-3 and TRBJ1-4; no reliable D call. The material sequenced was PBMCs, either bulk or a sorted T-cell subset (CD4+, CD8+, memory, or dextramer-sorted; not recorded which), taken roughly seven weeks after the first yellow fever vaccination. This TCR derives from a man aged 18 to 35 who received the YFV17D yellow fever vaccine. The CDR3 reads CASSYPSIGYTNEKLFF. The CDR3 nucleotides read TGTGCCAGCAGTTACCCTTCCATTGGGTACACTAATGAAAAACTGTTTTTT.